Shown below are 14 T cell receptor beta chains from a single sample sequenced in a study of vaccination and CD4 T cells after COVID-19. No antigen has been identified for these receptors. Treatment noted: approximately 9-day PBMC culture with coronavirus spike peptide pools or control peptides (ViraFEST assay). Sequencing of DNA taken from cultured CD4+ T cells relied on the Oncomine TCR Beta short-read assay. TCRdb re-analysed the PCR reads in MiXCR, keeping a single row per CDR3 protein. The profile shows more than 9,000 distinct CDR3 sequences, roughly 59% of them singletons. Sequences were obtained from CD4+ T cells from blood, cultured in vitro. The receptors here all came from a human donor who had recovered from COVID-19.

CDR3 nucleotides: TGTGCCTGGAGTGGATCCAGGGTTGGTGAAGCTTTCTTT. Amino acid sequence: CAWSGSRVGEAFF. This chain joins TRBV30 and TRBJ1-1, with D perhaps TRBD1 (5 bases). The CDR3 spans 13 residues. The V gene lost 1 base and the J gene lost 7 bases, with 13 bases spanning the gap. Germline V CDR1 and CDR2: GTSNPN, SVGIG (reference sequence). Filled out from reference TRBV30 and TRBJ1-1, the complete variable domain reads SQTIHQWPATLVQPVGSPLSLECTVEGTSNPNLYWYRQAAGRGLQLLFYSVGIGQISSEVPQNLSASRPQDRQFILSSKKLLLSDSGFYLCAWSGSRVGEAFFGQGTRLTVV.

V gene TRBV19 combines with J gene TRBJ2-7; D not certain. The CDR3 has 13 amino acids. The V and J ends lost 3 bases and 2 bases respectively, with 8 bases between them. Germline V gene lookup returns CDR1 LNHDA and CDR2 SQIVND (reference sequence). CDR3 nucleotide sequence: TGTGCCAGTAGTATCCAGGCGGCCTACGAGCAGTACTTC. Translating gives CASSIQAAYEQYF.

The genes are TRBV15 and TRBJ2-1; 8 bases map to TRBD2. J lost 6 bases, V lost 3 bases, and 4 bases had no gene match. This CDR3 has 14 amino acids. Germline lookup yields CDR1 LNHNV and CDR2 YYDKDF (reference sequence). Here the CDR3 DNA reads TGTGCCACCAGCAGCGGCGGACTAGCCAATGAGCAGTTCTTC. This gives the protein CATSSGGLANEQFF. Full variable domain (missing parts from reference TRBV15 and TRBJ2-1): DAMVIQNPRYQVTQFGKPVTLSCSQTLNHNVMYWYQQKSSQAPKLLFHYYDKDFNNEADTPDNFQSRRPNTSFCFLDIRSPGLGDTAMYLCATSSGGLANEQFFGPGTRLTVL.

The chain carries TRBV5-1 and TRBJ1-1, with D possibly TRBD1 on 5 matching bases. Between the trimmed V and J ends, which lost 3 bases and 6 bases, there was a span of 21 bases. The CDR3 runs to 16 residues. Germline V gene data show CDR1 as SGHRS and CDR2 as YFSETQ. The CDR3 DNA reads TGCGCCAGCAGCTCCCGCGCCCTAAGCCGGGGGGCTGAAGCTTTCTTT. Its translation is CASSSRALSRGAEAFF. The full variable domain, its missing parts supplied by reference TRBV5-1 and TRBJ1-1, is KAGVTQTPRYLIKTRGQQVTLSCSPISGHRSVSWYQQTPGQGLQFLFEYFSETQRNKGNFPGRFSGRQFSNSRSEMNVSTLELGDSALYLCASSSRALSRGAEAFFGQGTRLTVV.

This chain uses TRBV21-1 with TRBJ1-1. TRBV21-1 corresponds to a pseudogene. The CDR3 is 14 amino acids. CDR3 coding DNA: TGTGCCAGCACCAAACCGAAGCAGAACACTGAAGCTTTCTTT. Translated, it gives CASTKPKQNTEAFF.

This chain joins TRBV12-3 or TRBV12-4 and TRBJ2-1; 12 positions agree with TRBD2. This CDR3 spans 14 amino acids. V was clipped by 3 bases and J by 12 bases; unmatched bases: 6. The CDR3 region is CASSFRLAGDWQFF. In DNA form, the CDR3 reads TGTGCCAGCAGTTTCAGACTAGCGGGAGACTGGCAGTTCTTC.

The chain employs TRBV6-1 and TRBJ1-5, with 9 bases that match TRBD1. With 4 bases clipped from V and 3 bases from J, the junction kept 7 bases outside the gene matches. The CDR3 loop spans 16 amino acids. Germline CDR1 and CDR2: MNHNS and SASEGT. The CDR3 loop is CASSGDRDPHNQPQHF. The CDR3 coding sequence is TGTGCCAGCAGTGGGGACAGGGACCCCCACAATCAGCCCCAGCATTTT.

This clonotype showed up just a few times. This rearrangement joins TRBV6-1 to TRBJ1-6; a possible D gene is TRBD1 (6 bases). This CDR3 comprises 14 residues. Trimming left V 6 bases short and J 6 bases short, with 12 bases between. Germline CDR1 and CDR2: MNHNS and SASEGT. The CDR3 DNA reads as TGTGCCAGCAGCAAACCGGACAGTAATTCACCCCTCCACTTT. Encoded protein: CASSKPDSNSPLHF.

The chain couples TRBV7-8 to TRBJ1-1; the match to TRBD1 covers 7 bases. The length of the CDR3 is 14 residues. Per the germline V gene, CDR1 is SGHVS and CDR2 is FQNEAQ. Germline trimming cut 2 bases from V and 7 bases from J; bases unmatched to any gene: 7. In DNA form, the CDR3 reads TGTGCCAGCAGCTTAAGGGGGGACAGCCATGAAGCTTTCTTT. As protein: CASSLRGDSHEAFF.

The rearrangement links TRBV20-1 to TRBJ1-5; 9 positions match TRBD1. CDR3 size: 14 residues. Germline CDR1 and CDR2: DFQATT and SNEGSKA (reference sequence). With V trimmed by 3 bases and J by 5 bases, 5 bases remained unmatched. The CDR3 here is CSARGQGNHQPQHF. The DNA of the CDR3 is TGCAGTGCTAGGGGACAGGGTAACCATCAGCCCCAGCATTTT.

This rearrangement joins TRBV19 to TRBJ1-5, with a weak D call TRBD1 (5 bases). Germline V gene data show CDR1 as LNHDA and CDR2 as SQIVND (reference sequence). V was clipped by 4 bases and J by 2 bases, with 9 bases between them. This CDR3 comprises 14 residues. In nucleotides, the CDR3 is TGTGCCAGTAGTAAGGGGTCCGGCAATCAGCCCCAGCATTTT. This sequence encodes CASSKGSGNQPQHF. The variable domain in full, completed from reference TRBV19 and TRBJ1-5, reads DGGITQSPKYLFRKEGQNVTLSCEQNLNHDAMYWYRQDPGQGLRLIYYSQIVNDFQKGDIAEGYSVSREKKESFPLTVTSAQKNPTAFYLCASSKGSGNQPQHFGDGTRLSIL.

The chain recombines TRBV11-3 with TRBJ2-7, with unresolved D. The CDR3 covers 13 residues. Germline assignment: CDR1 SGHNT and CDR2 YENEEA. Trimming took off 2 bases at V and 5 bases at J, with 10 bases between the two ends. CDR3 coding DNA: TGTGCCAGCAGCTTACAACCCATCCACGAGCAGTACTTC. Its protein is CASSLQPIHEQYF. The full variable domain, completed using reference TRBV11-3 and TRBJ2-7, is EAGVVQSPRYKIIEKKQPVAFWCNPISGHNTLYWYLQNLGQGPELLIRYENEEAVDDSQLPKDRFSAERLKGVDSTLKIQPAELGDSAVYLCASSLQPIHEQYFGPGTRLTVT.

This clonotype has more than one count but fewer than ten. The chain employs TRBV6-5 and TRBJ2-5; D is unresolved. V was shortened by 2 bases and J by 2 bases, with 12 bases between the two germline ends. The CDR3 is made up of 15 amino acids. Germline CDR1 reads MNHEY; CDR2 reads SVGAGI. This CDR3 is CASSYAAESQETQYF. The CDR3 DNA sequence: TGTGCCAGCAGTTACGCGGCGGAGTCTCAAGAGACCCAGTACTTC.

The chain couples TRBV6-1 to TRBJ1-3; possibly TRBD1 for D (6 bases). This CDR3 contains 13 residues. Germline V gives CDR1 MNHNS, CDR2 SASEGT. V shed 5 bases and J shed 7 bases, with 12 bases lying between them. The CDR3 protein is CASSTLQGNTIYF. The CDR3 bases are TGTGCCAGCAGTACTTTGCAGGGGAACACCATATATTTT.